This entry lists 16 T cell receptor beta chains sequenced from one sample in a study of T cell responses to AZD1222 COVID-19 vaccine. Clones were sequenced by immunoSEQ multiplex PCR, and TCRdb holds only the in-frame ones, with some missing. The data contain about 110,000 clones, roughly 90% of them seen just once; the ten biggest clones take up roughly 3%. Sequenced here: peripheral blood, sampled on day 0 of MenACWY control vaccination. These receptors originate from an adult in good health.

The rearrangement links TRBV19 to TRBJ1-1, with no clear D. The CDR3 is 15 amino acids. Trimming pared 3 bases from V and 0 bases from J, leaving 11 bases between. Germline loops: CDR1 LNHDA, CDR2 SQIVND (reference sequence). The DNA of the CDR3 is TGTGCCAGTAGTATCTGGCAGCGATTGAACACTGAAGCTTTCTTT. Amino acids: CASSIWQRLNTEAFF. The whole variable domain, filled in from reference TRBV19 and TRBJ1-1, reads DGGITQSPKYLFRKEGQNVTLSCEQNLNHDAMYWYRQDPGQGLRLIYYSQIVNDFQKGDIAEGYSVSREKKESFPLTVTSAQKNPTAFYLCASSIWQRLNTEAFFGQGTRLTVV.

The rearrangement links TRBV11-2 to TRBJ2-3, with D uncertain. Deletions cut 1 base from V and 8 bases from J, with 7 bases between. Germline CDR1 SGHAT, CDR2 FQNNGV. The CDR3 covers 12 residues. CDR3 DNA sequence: TGTGCCAGCAGCTTAGGGGCCCCTACGCAGTATTTT. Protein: CASSLGAPTQYF.

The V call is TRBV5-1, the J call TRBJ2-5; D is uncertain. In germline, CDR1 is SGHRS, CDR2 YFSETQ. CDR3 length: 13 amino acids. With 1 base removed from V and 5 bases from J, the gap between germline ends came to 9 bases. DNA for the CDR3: TGCGCCAGCAGCTTGCCGAATACGGAGACCCAGTACTTC. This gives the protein CASSLPNTETQYF.

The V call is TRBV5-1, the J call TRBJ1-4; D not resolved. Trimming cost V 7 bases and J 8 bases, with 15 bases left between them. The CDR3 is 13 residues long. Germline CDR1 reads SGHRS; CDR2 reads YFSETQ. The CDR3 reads CASSRHSEEKLFF. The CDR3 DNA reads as TGCGCCAGCTCCCGGCACAGTGAGGAAAAACTGTTTTTT.

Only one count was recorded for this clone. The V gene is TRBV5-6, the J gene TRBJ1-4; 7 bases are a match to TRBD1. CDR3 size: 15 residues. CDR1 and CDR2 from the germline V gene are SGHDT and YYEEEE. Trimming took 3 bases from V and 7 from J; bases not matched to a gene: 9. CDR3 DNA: TGTGCCAGCAGCTCCCACAGGGGAGTAGGTGAAAAACTGTTTTTT. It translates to CASSSHRGVGEKLFF. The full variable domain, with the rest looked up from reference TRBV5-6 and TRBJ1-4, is DAGVTQSPTHLIKTRGQQVTLRCSPKSGHDTVSWYQQALGQGPQFIFQYYEEEERQRGNFPDRFSGHQFPNYSSELNVNALLLGDSALYLCASSSHRGVGEKLFFGSGTQLSVL.

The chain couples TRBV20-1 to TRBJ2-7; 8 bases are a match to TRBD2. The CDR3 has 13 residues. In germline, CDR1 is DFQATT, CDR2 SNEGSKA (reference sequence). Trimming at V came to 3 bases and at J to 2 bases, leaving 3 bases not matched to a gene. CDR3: CSASIGGAYEQYF. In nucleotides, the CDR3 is TGCAGTGCTAGTATCGGGGGGGCCTACGAGCAGTACTTC.

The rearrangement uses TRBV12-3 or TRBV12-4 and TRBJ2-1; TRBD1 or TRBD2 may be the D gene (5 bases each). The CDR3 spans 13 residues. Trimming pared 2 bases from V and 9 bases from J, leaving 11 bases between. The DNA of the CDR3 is TGTGCCAGCAGTTTACTTTCGGGGACTGAGCAGTTCTTC. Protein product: CASSLLSGTEQFF.

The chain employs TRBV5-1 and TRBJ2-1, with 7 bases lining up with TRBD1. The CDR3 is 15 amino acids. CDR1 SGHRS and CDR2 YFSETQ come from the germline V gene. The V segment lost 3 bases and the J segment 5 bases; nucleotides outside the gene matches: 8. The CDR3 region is CASSSPGQRNNEQFF. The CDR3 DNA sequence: TGCGCCAGCAGCTCACCGGGACAGAGAAACAATGAGCAGTTCTTC.

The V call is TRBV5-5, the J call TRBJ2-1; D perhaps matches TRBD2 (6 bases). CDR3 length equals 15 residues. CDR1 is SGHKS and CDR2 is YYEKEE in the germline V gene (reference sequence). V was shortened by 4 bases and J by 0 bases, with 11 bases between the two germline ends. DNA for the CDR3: TGTGCCAGCAGCCCGACCGGGAGCTCCTACAATGAGCAGTTCTTC. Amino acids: CASSPTGSSYNEQFF.

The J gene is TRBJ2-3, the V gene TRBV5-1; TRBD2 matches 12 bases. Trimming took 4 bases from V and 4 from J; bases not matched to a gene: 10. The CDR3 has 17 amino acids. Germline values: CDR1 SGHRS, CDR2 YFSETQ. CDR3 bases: TGCGCCAGCAGCCCCAATCCCCGGACTAGCGGGGCAGATACGCAGTATTTT. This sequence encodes CASSPNPRTSGADTQYF.

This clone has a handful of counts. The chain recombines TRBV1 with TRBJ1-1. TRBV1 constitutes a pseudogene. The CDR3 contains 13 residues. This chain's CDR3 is CTSSQDKNTEAFF. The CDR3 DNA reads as TGCACCAGCAGCCAAGATAAGAACACTGAAGCTTTCTTT.

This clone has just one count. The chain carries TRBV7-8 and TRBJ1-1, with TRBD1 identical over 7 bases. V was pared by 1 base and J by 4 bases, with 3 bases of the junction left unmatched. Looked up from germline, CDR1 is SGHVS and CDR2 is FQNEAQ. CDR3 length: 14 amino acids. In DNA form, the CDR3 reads TGTGCCAGCAGCTTAGGACAGGGTATCACTGAAGCTTTCTTT. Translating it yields CASSLGQGITEAFF.

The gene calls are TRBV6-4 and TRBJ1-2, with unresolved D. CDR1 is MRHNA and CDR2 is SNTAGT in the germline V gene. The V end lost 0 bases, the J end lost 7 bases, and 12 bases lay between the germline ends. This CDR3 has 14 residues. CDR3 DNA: TGTGCCAGCAGTGACTCGCCAGGCTGGGGTGGCTACACCTTC. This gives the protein CASSDSPGWGGYTF.

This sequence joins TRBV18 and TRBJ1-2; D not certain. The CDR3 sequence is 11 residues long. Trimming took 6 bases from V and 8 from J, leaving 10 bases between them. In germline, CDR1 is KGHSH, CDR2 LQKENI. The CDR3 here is CASSRQTGYTF. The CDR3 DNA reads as TGTGCCAGCTCGCGCCAGACGGGCTACACCTTC.

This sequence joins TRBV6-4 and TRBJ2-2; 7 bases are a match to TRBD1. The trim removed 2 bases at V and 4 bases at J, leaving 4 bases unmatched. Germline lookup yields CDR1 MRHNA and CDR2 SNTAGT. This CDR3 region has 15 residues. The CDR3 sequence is CASSDRGLGTGELFF. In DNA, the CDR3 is TGTGCCAGCAGTGACAGGGGGCTGGGCACCGGGGAGCTGTTTTTT.

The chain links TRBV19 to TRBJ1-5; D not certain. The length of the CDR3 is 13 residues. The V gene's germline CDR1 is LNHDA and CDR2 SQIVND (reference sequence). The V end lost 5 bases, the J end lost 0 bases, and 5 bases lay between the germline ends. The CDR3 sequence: CASSPYSNQPQHF. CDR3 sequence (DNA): TGTGCCAGTAGTCCCTATAGCAATCAGCCCCAGCATTTT.